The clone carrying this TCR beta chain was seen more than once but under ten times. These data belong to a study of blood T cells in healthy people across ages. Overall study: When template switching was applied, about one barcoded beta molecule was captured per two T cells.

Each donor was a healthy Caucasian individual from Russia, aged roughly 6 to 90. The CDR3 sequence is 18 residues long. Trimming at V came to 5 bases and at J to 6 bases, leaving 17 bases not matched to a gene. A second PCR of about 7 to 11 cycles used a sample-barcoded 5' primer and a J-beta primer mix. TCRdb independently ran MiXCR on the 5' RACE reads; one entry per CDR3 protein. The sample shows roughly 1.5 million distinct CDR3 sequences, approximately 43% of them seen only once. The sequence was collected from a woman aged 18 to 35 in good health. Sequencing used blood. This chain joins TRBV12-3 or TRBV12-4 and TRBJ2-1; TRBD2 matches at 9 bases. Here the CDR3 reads CASSPLFSGRILFNEQFF. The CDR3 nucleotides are TGTGCCAGCAGTCCCTTATTCAGCGGGAGGATCTTGTTCAATGAGCAGTTCTTC.